This T cell receptor (beta chain) was identified in a study of beta chain features in type 1 diabetes. General study points: All four CD4+ subsets of Type 1 diabetes patients contained TCRB CDR3s that were moderately but significantly shorter.

Expressed TCRB transcripts were sequenced after all isolated RNA was converted to cDNA. The protocol was immunoSEQ multiplex PCR, while the TCRdb copy is restricted to in-frame clones and leaves out a portion. The repertoire holds 150,000 to 200,000 clones, with over 55% as singletons. J lost 5 bases, V lost 6 bases, and 9 bases had no gene match. The CDR3 totals 14 residues. Germline values: CDR1 PRHDT, CDR2 FYEKMQ (reference sequence). On this clone: Antigen specificity is unknown.

The J gene is TRBJ2-5, the V gene TRBV13; 7 positions match TRBD2. The TCR comes from a young man with type 1 diabetes. The sequenced sample was naive CD4+ T cells from blood. The CDR3 spells CASRAQRGLETQYF. CDR3 sequence (DNA): TGTGCCAGCAGAGCTCAGCGGGGCTTGGAGACCCAGTACTTC.